Each of the 25 T cell receptor beta chains below was sequenced from the same sample in a study of T cells in Graves' hyperthyroidism and ophthalmopathy. Using RNA transcripts as the source, TCR beta CDR3 regions were amplified. The TCR CDR3 first-round RT-PCR relied on the HTBI primer set. TCRdb independently ran MiXCR on the multiplex PCR reads; one entry per CDR3 protein. The profile shows roughly 510,000 distinct CDR3 sequences, 40% to 50% of them singletons. The source material was peripheral blood or thyroid tissue (not recorded which). These TCRs come from an adult woman with Graves' disease, either hyperthyroidism or ophthalmopathy (not recorded which).

The gene calls are TRBV10-2 and TRBJ2-7, with TRBD1 matching 9 bases. V lost 6 bases to trimming and J lost 3 bases; unmatched junction nucleotides: 9. CDR3 length equals 15 residues. CDR1 is WSHSY and CDR2 is SAAADI in the germline V gene. For the CDR3, the DNA is TGCGCCAGCAGCCGAGGACGGGACAGGGACTACGAGCAGTACTTC. This sequence encodes CASSRGRDRDYEQYF.

The chain joins TRBV9 to TRBJ1-3; D uncertain. Germline CDR1 is SGDLS and CDR2 is YYNGEE. This CDR3 has 15 amino acids. The V and J ends lost 3 bases and 7 bases respectively, with 17 bases between them. CDR3 coding DNA: TGTGCCAGCAGCGCACCACAGTGGGGAGTGAACACCATATATTTT. The encoded protein is CASSAPQWGVNTIYF.

This clonotype showed up many times. This CDR3 reads CASSLIAGVEVTQYF. The CDR3 DNA follows: TGTGCCAGCAGCCTTATAGCGGGAGTGGAGGTGACCCAGTACTTC. The chain recombines TRBV4-2 with TRBJ2-5; 9 bases are shared with TRBD2. V lost 4 bases, J lost 7 bases, and 10 bases stayed unmatched. The V gene's germline CDR1 is LGHNA and CDR2 YNFKEQ. The CDR3 runs 15 residues.

This clonotype was observed at least ten times. This rearrangement joins TRBV9 to TRBJ2-5; either TRBD1 or TRBD2 may fit D (5 bases each). Trimming took 2 bases from V and 2 from J, leaving 7 bases between them. Per the germline V gene, CDR1 is SGDLS and CDR2 is YYNGEE. The CDR3 is made up of 13 amino acids. Written as DNA, the CDR3 is TGTGCCAGCAGCGTGGGACGACAAGAGACCCAGTACTTC. Translated, it gives CASSVGRQETQYF. Based on the CDR3 plus reference TRBV9 and TRBJ2-5, the full variable domain is DSGVTQTPKHLITATGQRVTLRCSPRSGDLSVYWYQQSLDQGLQFLIQYYNGEERAKGNILERFSAQQFPDLHSELNLSSLELGDSALYFCASSVGRQETQYFGPGTRLLVL.

Remarks on this clonotype: This may stem from a read error, because a much larger clone lies one nucleotide away. The genes are TRBV5-1 and TRBJ2-5; 8 bases are shared with TRBD1. Unmatched junction bases numbered 8, after V lost 2 bases and J lost 2 bases. This CDR3 has 16 amino acids. CDR1 is SGHRS and CDR2 is YFSETQ in the germline V gene. DNA for the CDR3: TGCGCCAGCAGCTTTTCAACAGGGGGGAGGCAAGAGACCCAGTACTTC. Its protein is CASSFSTGGRQETQYF. Full variable domain (remainder filled in from reference TRBV5-1 and TRBJ2-5): KAGVTQTPRYLIKTRGQQVTLSCSPISGHRSVSWYQQTPGQGLQFLFEYFSETQRNKGNFPGRFSGRQFSNSRSEMNVSTLELGDSALYLCASSFSTGGRQETQYFGPGTRLLVL.

This chain joins TRBV7-3 and TRBJ1-6; no reliable D call. Germline loops: CDR1 SGHTA, CDR2 FQGTGA. The CDR3 is 18 residues long. V was trimmed by 2 bases and J by 8 bases, leaving 22 bases between them. The CDR3 loop reads CASSLAGAGRRPDSPLHF. CDR3 DNA: TGTGCCAGCAGCTTAGCGGGAGCGGGGAGGAGGCCGGATTCACCCCTCCACTTT.

The sample holds many counts of this clonotype. J is TRBJ2-7 and V is TRBV7-9, with TRBD1 matching 7 bases. J lost 6 bases, V lost 0 bases, and 11 bases had no gene match. The CDR3 has 16 amino acids. The V gene's germline CDR1 is SEHNR and CDR2 FQNEAQ (reference sequence). The CDR3 here is CASSLAMTGTYGEQYF. CDR3 in DNA: TGTGCCAGCAGCTTAGCGATGACAGGGACCTATGGCGAGCAGTACTTC.

The chain combines TRBV7-2 with TRBJ2-1, with D possibly TRBD2 on 6 matching bases. The germline V gene encodes CDR1 SGHTA and CDR2 FQGNSA. This CDR3 is built from 13 residues. Trimming took off 3 bases at V and 8 bases at J, with 11 bases between the two ends. CDR3 sequence: CASSLVGSYEQFF. The CDR3 DNA reads TGTGCCAGCAGCTTGGTCGGGAGTTATGAGCAGTTCTTC.

The rearrangement joins TRBV9 to TRBJ2-5; the D call may be TRBD1 or TRBD2 (6 bases each). With 1 base removed from V and 7 bases from J, the gap between germline ends came to 17 bases. CDR3 length: 15 residues. CDR1 is SGDLS and CDR2 is YYNGEE in the germline V gene. CDR3 region: CASSVSGTPGATQYF. The CDR3 DNA is TGTGCCAGCAGCGTATCCGGGACCCCGGGGGCGACCCAGTACTTC. Filled out from reference TRBV9 and TRBJ2-5, the complete variable domain reads DSGVTQTPKHLITATGQRVTLRCSPRSGDLSVYWYQQSLDQGLQFLIQYYNGEERAKGNILERFSAQQFPDLHSELNLSSLELGDSALYFCASSVSGTPGATQYFGPGTRLLVL.

This clonotype turned up a few times. Likely a read error: the CDR3 ends without its conserved phenylalanine or tryptophan. The limits of the CDR3 on the DNA are not certain, so only TCRdb's listed CDR3 is given. The gene calls are TRBV5-4 and TRBJ1-6; the D segment call TRBD1 is taken from the table without a DNA check. Germline V lookup: CDR1 SGHNT, CDR2 YYREEE (reference sequence). Including both end residues, the CDR3 is 9 amino acids long. The CDR3 reads CASSKGQPR.

V and J are TRBV29-1 and TRBJ2-2, with 7 bases that match TRBD1. The CDR3 runs to 12 residues. Germline lookup yields CDR1 SQVTM and CDR2 ANQGSEA. With V trimmed by 8 bases and J by 5 bases, 5 bases remained unmatched. CDR3 residues: CSSIQGTGELFF. CDR3 DNA sequence: TGCAGCTCCATACAGGGGACCGGGGAGCTGTTTTTT.

CDR3 loop: CSVEVGEQYF. The CDR3 region has the DNA TGCAGCGTTGAAGTCGGCGAGCAGTACTTC. This chain joins TRBV29-1 and TRBJ2-7, with D unresolved. From germline, CDR1 is SQVTM and CDR2 ANQGSEA. V shed 1 base and J shed 6 bases, with 4 bases lying between them. The CDR3 is 10 residues long.

The table lists this clonotype with many counts. The V gene is TRBV7-8, the J gene TRBJ1-2, with 8 bases that match TRBD1. In germline, CDR1 is SGHVS, CDR2 FQNEAQ. This CDR3 spans 14 amino acids. After removal of 5 bases from V and 6 bases from J, the junction contained 8 bases not matched to a gene. CDR3 in DNA: TGTGCCAGCAGCCAGGACAGGGTTGGTCATGGCTACACCTTC. Its protein product is CASSQDRVGHGYTF.

J is TRBJ1-5 and V is TRBV7-9, with 7 nucleotides matching TRBD1. The CDR3 totals 15 residues. Germline V lookup: CDR1 SEHNR, CDR2 FQNEAQ (reference sequence). The V gene end was trimmed by 6 bases and the J gene end by 4 bases; junction bases not matched to a gene: 9. CDR3 in amino acids: CASSLEGAVNQPQHF. CDR3 DNA: TGTGCCAGCAGTCTAGAGGGGGCTGTGAATCAGCCCCAGCATTTT.

This clonotype was recorded at least ten times. The rearrangement uses TRBV12-3 or TRBV12-4 and TRBJ1-2; 9 bases are a match to TRBD1. The J segment lost 4 bases and the V segment lost 3 bases, leaving 3 bases of the junction unmatched. This CDR3 spans 14 amino acids. The CDR3 here is CASSLWTGAYGYTF. The CDR3 DNA follows: TGTGCCAGCAGTTTGTGGACAGGGGCCTATGGCTACACCTTC.

This rearrangement joins TRBV19 to TRBJ2-5; perhaps TRBD2 as D (6 bases). Trimming removed 3 bases from V and 3 bases from J, with 14 bases in between. Per germline, CDR1 LNHDA and CDR2 SQIVND (reference sequence). This CDR3 has 15 residues. The CDR3 region is CASSIPRGTEETQYF. In DNA form, the CDR3 reads TGTGCCAGTAGTATCCCTCGCGGGACGGAAGAGACCCAGTACTTC.

This clonotype came up many times. The genes are TRBV5-1 and TRBJ1-1; a possible D gene is TRBD1 (5 bases). CDR1 is SGHRS and CDR2 is YFSETQ in the germline V gene. Trimming shortened V by 2 bases and J by 0 bases, and 8 bases separated the two germline ends. CDR3 length: 14 residues. CDR3 in DNA: TGCGCCAGCAGCTTTGACAGCATGAACACTGAAGCTTTCTTT. Translation: CASSFDSMNTEAFF.

This rearrangement joins TRBV5-4 to TRBJ1-3, with 9 nucleotides matching TRBD1. The CDR3 length is 15 residues. V lost 4 bases to trimming and J lost 3 bases; unmatched junction nucleotides: 5. Looked up from germline, CDR1 is SGHNT and CDR2 is YYREEE (reference sequence). The CDR3 is CASSADRGGGNTIYF. The CDR3 bases are TGTGCCAGCAGCGCGGACAGGGGAGGTGGAAACACCATATATTTT.

The CDR3 nucleotides are TGTGCCAGCAGTGCTAGGCAGGGTACCCCAGAGACCCAGTACTTC. Encoded protein: CASSARQGTPETQYF. The chain links TRBV14 to TRBJ2-5, with D possibly TRBD1 on 5 matching bases. V lost 6 bases to trimming and J lost 4 bases, with 18 bases between them. The CDR3 loop spans 15 amino acids. Germline CDR1 reads SGHDN; CDR2 reads FVKESK.

The genes are TRBV9 and TRBJ2-2; 7 bases match TRBD1. Germline V gene sequence: CDR1 SGDLS, CDR2 YYNGEE. The CDR3 sequence is 14 residues long. Losses at the gene ends were 4 bases for V and 6 bases for J; bases not matched to a gene: 6. The CDR3 DNA sequence: TGTGCCAGCAGCTTCACAGGGGCCTCCGGGGAGCTGTTTTTT. Translated, it gives CASSFTGASGELFF.

This clonotype came up many times. At one of its ends the junction is not consistent with the germline gene, which may arise from a read error. The CDR3 bases are TGTGCCAGCAGTTTAGGTGTCAGCTCCTACGAGCAGTACTTC. Translated, it gives CASSLGVSSYEQYF. The rearrangement uses TRBV7-9 and TRBJ2-7; D unresolved. Germline V lookup: CDR1 SEHNR, CDR2 FQNEAQ (reference sequence). The length of the CDR3 is 14 residues.

The chain combines TRBV29-1 with TRBJ2-7, with 9 bases that match TRBD2. The germline V gene encodes CDR1 SQVTM and CDR2 ANQGSEA. V was clipped by 6 bases and J by 0 bases; unmatched bases: 6. This CDR3 spans 14 amino acids. Here the CDR3 DNA reads TGCAGCGTACAGAGCGGGAGGCTCTCCTACGAGCAGTACTTC. As protein: CSVQSGRLSYEQYF.

This chain joins TRBV24-1 and TRBJ2-6, with 9 bases matching TRBD1. The length of the CDR3 is 17 residues. V trimming: 6 bases; J trimming: 1 base; junction bases outside the gene matches: 6. The germline V gene encodes CDR1 KGHDR and CDR2 SFDVKD. Here the CDR3 reads CATSSPGQGSGANVLTF. The CDR3, as DNA: TGTGCCACCAGTAGTCCGGGACAGGGATCTGGGGCCAACGTCCTGACTTTC.

The V gene is TRBV4-3, the J gene TRBJ2-2; D is unclear. The length of the CDR3 is 17 residues. Germline CDR1 LGHNA, CDR2 YSLEER. The V gene lost 0 bases and the J gene lost 0 bases, with 11 bases spanning the gap. The CDR3 region has the DNA TGCGCCAGCAGCCAAGATGTCCTAAATTCGAACACCGGGGAGCTGTTTTTT. Residues: CASSQDVLNSNTGELFF.

J is TRBJ1-6 and V is TRBV10-3; D is perhaps TRBD1 (6 bases). The ends were cut back, 6 bases at V and 4 bases at J, with 7 bases in the middle. The CDR3 has 13 residues. Germline CDR1 ENHRY, CDR2 SYGVKD. The CDR3 protein is CAISRGYNSPLHF. For the CDR3, the DNA is TGTGCCATCAGCAGGGGATATAATTCACCCCTCCACTTT.